Following are 27 T cell receptor beta chains from one sample sequenced in a study of shared clonotypes between healthy human individuals. Naive CD8 cells, CD45RO-negative and positively selected for CCR7, excluded terminally differentiated effector memory CD45RA+ cells. Assay: immunoSEQ multiplex PCR; the TCRdb copy retains only in-frame clones and omits some. The sample yields over 800,000 clones, over 90% seen once. Sequencing input: naive CD8+ T cells sorted from blood. The source of these receptors is a man aged 25-45 years in good health.

V and J are TRBV25-1 and TRBJ1-3, with no clear D. Per germline, CDR1 MGHDK and CDR2 SYGVNS. The V gene lost 3 bases and the J gene lost 7 bases, with 16 bases spanning the gap. This CDR3 comprises 15 residues. The CDR3 reads CASSDSDGLGNTIYF. CDR3 nucleotide sequence: TGTGCCAGCAGTGACTCGGACGGCCTAGGGAACACCATATATTTT.

The chain has TRBV5-4 and TRBJ2-7; 7 nucleotides align to TRBD2. J gave up 5 bases and V 4 bases, and 6 bases lay outside the gene matches. This CDR3 region has 13 residues. CDR1 SGHNT and CDR2 YYREEE come from the germline V gene (reference sequence). CDR3 region: CASSLGLVNEQYF. As DNA, the CDR3 is TGTGCCAGCAGCCTAGGACTAGTAAACGAGCAGTACTTC.

V and J are TRBV5-1 and TRBJ2-1; TRBD1 aligns across 7 bases. The trim removed 5 bases at V and 0 bases at J, leaving 14 bases unmatched. CDR3 length equals 18 residues. In germline, CDR1 is SGHRS, CDR2 YFSETQ. The chain's CDR3 is CASSSPGTVMSSYNEQFF. The CDR3 coding sequence is TGCGCCAGCAGTTCCCCCGGGACAGTGATGAGCTCCTACAATGAGCAGTTCTTC.

This clone was observed a few times. The rearrangement links TRBV28 to TRBJ2-7; D gene uncertain. CDR1 MDHEN and CDR2 SYDVKM come from the germline V gene. The CDR3 has 13 amino acids. V was clipped by 5 bases and J by 1 base, with 9 bases between them. The CDR3: CASSPHPSYEQYF. For the CDR3, the DNA is TGTGCCAGCAGTCCGCATCCTTCCTACGAGCAGTACTTC. The full variable domain, its missing parts supplied by reference TRBV28 and TRBJ2-7, is DVKVTQSSRYLVKRTGEKVFLECVQDMDHENMFWYRQDPGLGLRLIYFSYDVKMKEKGDIPEGYSVSREKKERFSLILESASTNQTSMYLCASSPHPSYEQYFGPGTRLTVT.

This chain uses TRBV11-3 with TRBJ2-3; 9 nucleotides align to TRBD1. This CDR3 has 17 residues. V gave up 5 bases and J gave up 6 bases; unmatched junction bases: 15. The germline V gene encodes CDR1 SGHNT and CDR2 YENEEA. The CDR3 DNA reads as TGTGCCAGCAGCGCCCTCGGGACAGGGCCTGAGGGGGATACGCAGTATTTT. It yields the protein CASSALGTGPEGDTQYF.

This chain joins TRBV7-9 and TRBJ2-3, with D perhaps given as TRBD1 or TRBD2 (6 bases each). The CDR3 extends over 16 amino acids. V lost 7 bases and J lost 2, with 19 bases in between. The germline CDR1 and CDR2 sequences are SEHNR and FQNEAQ (reference sequence). The chain's CDR3 is CASIRGTPTVTDTQYF. The CDR3 bases are TGTGCCAGCATCCGGGGGACACCCACGGTCACAGATACGCAGTATTTT.

V gene TRBV6-1 combines with J gene TRBJ1-5; tentative D call: TRBD1 (6 bases). The CDR3 loop spans 15 amino acids. Trimming left V 3 bases short and J 0 bases short, with 9 bases between. CDR1 is MNHNS and CDR2 is SASEGT in the germline V gene. The CDR3 sequence: CASSDWGLSNQPQHF. The CDR3 coding sequence is TGTGCCAGCAGTGATTGGGGGCTTAGCAATCAGCCCCAGCATTTT.

The chain links TRBV28 to TRBJ1-3; no definite D call. This CDR3 is 12 amino acids long. Trimming cost V 8 bases and J 4 bases, with 9 bases left between them. CDR1 and CDR2 from the germline V gene are MDHEN and SYDVKM. The CDR3 nucleotides are TGTGCCAGCGGATGGCCCGGAAACACCATATATTTT. Translation: CASGWPGNTIYF.

V gene TRBV4-1 combines with J gene TRBJ2-7, with 15 positions matching TRBD2. CDR3 size: 18 residues. Germline CDR1 and CDR2: MGHRA and YSYEKL. V was pared by 1 base and J by 4 bases, with 8 bases of the junction left unmatched. CDR3 bases: TGCGCCAGCAGCCAAGTCGGACTAGCGGGAGGGCCCAGGTACGAGCAGTACTTC. The encoded protein is CASSQVGLAGGPRYEQYF.

CDR3 in DNA: TGTGCCAGCAGCTCATCGACGCGGGAGGGGTACAATGAGCAGTTCTTC. The encoded protein is CASSSSTREGYNEQFF. This chain joins TRBV7-9 and TRBJ2-1, with 9 nucleotides matching TRBD2. Per the germline V gene, CDR1 is SEHNR and CDR2 is FQNEAQ (reference sequence). V was pared by 4 bases and J by 4 bases, with 8 bases of the junction left unmatched. This CDR3 has 16 amino acids.

The chain combines TRBV21-1 with TRBJ1-5. TRBV21-1 is deemed a pseudogene. The CDR3 runs to 19 residues. DNA of the CDR3: TGTGCCAGCACTAGGCCGGTCTCGAGGGGTACTAAATGCAATCAGCCCCAGCATTTT. Amino acid sequence: CASTRPVSRGTKCNQPQHF.

This chain connects TRBV7-2 to TRBJ2-7, with D possibly matching TRBD1 (5 bases). The CDR3 extends over 14 amino acids. Trimming stripped 1 base from V and 3 bases from J, with 10 bases between. The germline V gene has CDR1 SGHTA and CDR2 FQGNSA. The CDR3 protein is CASSLGQFGYEQYF. DNA for the CDR3: TGTGCCAGCAGCTTAGGACAGTTCGGCTACGAGCAGTACTTC.

J is TRBJ2-7 and V is TRBV7-9; 7 bases align to TRBD2. With V trimmed by 0 bases and J by 1 base, 0 bases remained unmatched. CDR1 is SEHNR and CDR2 is FQNEAQ in the germline V gene (reference sequence). The CDR3 covers 14 residues. CDR3 in amino acids: CASSLARESYEQYF. The CDR3 DNA reads TGTGCCAGCAGCTTAGCGCGGGAGTCCTACGAGCAGTACTTC.

The chain joins TRBV7-9 to TRBJ2-2; D remains unclear. The germline CDR1 and CDR2 sequences are SEHNR and FQNEAQ (reference sequence). The V and J ends lost 6 bases and 8 bases respectively, with 10 bases between them. The CDR3 is made up of 12 amino acids. Here the CDR3 DNA reads TGTGCCAGCAGTAGCTTTTTTGGGGAGCTGTTTTTT. Its protein product is CASSSFFGELFF. Drawing the rest from reference TRBV7-9 and TRBJ2-2, the complete variable domain is DTGVSQNPRHKITKRGQNVTFRCDPISEHNRLYWYRQTLGQGPEFLTYFQNEAQLEKSRLLSDRFSAERPKGSFSTLEIQRTEQGDSAMYLCASSSFFGELFFGEGSRLTVL.

This clone came up once. V is TRBV5-1 and J is TRBJ2-2, with a tentative D call TRBD2 (5 bases). In germline, CDR1 is SGHRS, CDR2 YFSETQ. The V gene lost 0 bases and the J gene lost 3 bases, with 9 bases spanning the gap. The length of the CDR3 is 15 residues. The CDR3 region is CASSLVWEYTGELFF. CDR3 coding DNA: TGCGCCAGCAGCTTGGTTTGGGAGTACACCGGGGAGCTGTTTTTT.

This chain links TRBV10-2 with TRBJ2-7; 11 bases line up with TRBD2. The germline gives CDR1 WSHSY, CDR2 SAAADI. J was trimmed by 4 bases and V by 6 bases; bases with no gene match: 8. The CDR3 spans 15 residues. CDR3 sequence reads: CASRATSGRLYEQYF. In nucleotides, the CDR3 is TGCGCCAGCAGGGCAACTAGCGGGAGATTATACGAGCAGTACTTC.

This clone was counted a few times. The V call is TRBV5-5, the J call TRBJ2-7; D call uncertain. Germline CDR1 reads SGHKS; CDR2 reads YYEKEE (reference sequence). Trimming took off 0 bases at V and 0 bases at J, with 7 bases between the two ends. This CDR3 region has 14 residues. CDR3 loop: CASSLDYFSYEQYF. DNA for the CDR3: TGTGCCAGCAGCTTGGACTACTTCTCCTACGAGCAGTACTTC. Using reference TRBV5-5 and TRBJ2-7 for the parts outside the CDR3, the full variable domain is DAGVTQSPTHLIKTRGQQVTLRCSPISGHKSVSWYQQVLGQGPQFIFQYYEKEERGRGNFPDRFSARQFPNYSSELNVNALLLGDSALYLCASSLDYFSYEQYFGPGTRLTVT.

The V call is TRBV11-2, the J call TRBJ2-7, with 9 bases that match TRBD2. Germline CDR1 and CDR2: SGHAT and FQNNGV. CDR3 length: 16 amino acids. Losses at the gene ends were 0 bases for V and 4 bases for J; bases not matched to a gene: 7. CDR3 region: CASSLDPGLAAYEQYF. DNA of the CDR3: TGTGCCAGCAGCTTAGACCCGGGACTAGCAGCATACGAGCAGTACTTC. The full variable domain, with the rest looked up from reference TRBV11-2 and TRBJ2-7, is EAGVAQSPRYKIIEKRQSVAFWCNPISGHATLYWYQQILGQGPKLLIQFQNNGVVDDSQLPKDRFSAERLKGVDSTLKIQPAKLEDSAVYLCASSLDPGLAAYEQYFGPGTRLTVT.

The V call is TRBV9, the J call TRBJ2-5; TRBD2 matches 9 bases. The length of the CDR3 is 13 residues. Germline V lookup: CDR1 SGDLS, CDR2 YYNGEE. V lost 10 bases, J lost 6 bases, and 10 bases stayed unmatched. CDR3 coding DNA: TGTGCCTCGGCGGGAGGGGGCTCGCAGACCCAGTACTTC. It encodes CASAGGGSQTQYF. Looking up the rest from reference TRBV9 and TRBJ2-5 gives the full variable domain: DSGVTQTPKHLITATGQRVTLRCSPRSGDLSVYWYQQSLDQGLQFLIQYYNGEERAKGNILERFSAQQFPDLHSELNLSSLELGDSALYFCASAGGGSQTQYFGPGTRLLVL.

The chain links TRBV7-2 to TRBJ1-2, with D unclear. Per germline, CDR1 SGHTA and CDR2 FQGNSA. V shed 0 bases and J shed 4 bases, with 3 bases lying between them. The length of the CDR3 is 12 residues. CDR3 protein: CASSLAAYGYTF. In DNA form, the CDR3 reads TGTGCCAGCAGCTTAGCTGCCTATGGCTACACCTTC.

This sequence joins TRBV30 and TRBJ1-3; 11 bases line up with TRBD1. After removal of 0 bases from V and 3 bases from J, the junction contained 13 bases not matched to a gene. This CDR3 is 19 amino acids long. CDR1 is GTSNPN, CDR2 SVGIG, per germline (reference sequence). The CDR3: CAWSVSPPRDRGNGNTIYF. CDR3 DNA sequence: TGTGCCTGGAGTGTATCCCCGCCCCGGGACAGGGGGAATGGAAACACCATATATTTT.

The gene calls are TRBV7-9 and TRBJ2-7, with 7 bases that match TRBD1. Per germline, CDR1 SEHNR and CDR2 FQNEAQ (reference sequence). This CDR3 comprises 14 residues. The junction had 10 bases not matched to a gene; V was cut back by 5 bases and J by 6 bases. The CDR3 bases are TGTGCCAGCAGCCAACGGGACAGTGCCTTCGAGCAGTACTTC. It encodes CASSQRDSAFEQYF.

This clone has just one count. The chain joins TRBV4-1 to TRBJ2-7; a possible D gene is TRBD1 (6 bases). The CDR3 is 15 residues long. Trimming took 4 bases from V and 6 from J, leaving 19 bases between them. Germline V gene data show CDR1 as MGHRA and CDR2 as YSYEKL. In nucleotides, the CDR3 is TGCGCCAGCAGCCTAGGGGACAATTCCAGGGGCGAGCAGTACTTC. Residues: CASSLGDNSRGEQYF.

The rearrangement uses TRBV7-2 and TRBJ2-7; 10 nucleotides align to TRBD2. Germline V gene sequence: CDR1 SGHTA, CDR2 FQGNSA. V was pared by 4 bases and J by 6 bases, with 9 bases of the junction left unmatched. The CDR3 runs to 15 residues. In nucleotides, the CDR3 is TGTGCCAGCAGCTACAGCCCTAGCGGGAGATCCGAGCAGTACTTC. Protein sequence: CASSYSPSGRSEQYF.

J is TRBJ2-5 and V is TRBV7-3, with 7 bases fitting TRBD2. The germline V gene has CDR1 SGHTA and CDR2 FQGTGA. V lost 2 bases and J lost 3; bases outside the gene matches: 12. CDR3 length: 17 residues. The CDR3 bases are TGTGCCAGCAGCTTAGGCGTGTCACACCGGGGGGAAGAGACCCAGTACTTC. Amino acid sequence: CASSLGVSHRGEETQYF.

This rearrangement joins TRBV7-9 to TRBJ2-5; 11 bases line up with TRBD2. With V trimmed by 4 bases and J by 2 bases, 3 bases remained unmatched. The CDR3 contains 15 residues. Looked up from germline, CDR1 is SEHNR and CDR2 is FQNEAQ (reference sequence). CDR3: CASSSIAGGQETQYF. The CDR3 nucleotides are TGTGCCAGCAGCTCAATAGCGGGAGGGCAAGAGACCCAGTACTTC.

This clone was observed once. V is TRBV19 and J is TRBJ1-5; D call uncertain. This CDR3 region has 15 residues. V was cut by 7 bases and J by 0 bases, with 13 bases left in between. CDR1 and CDR2 from the germline V gene are LNHDA and SQIVND (reference sequence). In DNA, the CDR3 is TGTGCCAGTAACCTCGGATCTTATAGCAATCAGCCCCAGCATTTT. This sequence encodes CASNLGSYSNQPQHF.